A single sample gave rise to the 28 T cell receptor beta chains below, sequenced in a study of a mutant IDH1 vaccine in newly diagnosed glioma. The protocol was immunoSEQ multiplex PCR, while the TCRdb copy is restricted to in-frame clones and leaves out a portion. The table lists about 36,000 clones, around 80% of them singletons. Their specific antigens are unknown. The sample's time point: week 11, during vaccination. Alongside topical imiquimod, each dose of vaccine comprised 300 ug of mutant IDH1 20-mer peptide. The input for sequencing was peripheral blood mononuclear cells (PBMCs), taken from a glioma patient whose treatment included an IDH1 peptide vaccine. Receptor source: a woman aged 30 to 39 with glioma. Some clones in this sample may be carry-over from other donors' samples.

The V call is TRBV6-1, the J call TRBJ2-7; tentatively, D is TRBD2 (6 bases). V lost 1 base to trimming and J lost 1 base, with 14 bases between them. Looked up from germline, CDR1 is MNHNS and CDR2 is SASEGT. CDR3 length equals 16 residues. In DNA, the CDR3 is TGTGCCAGCAGTGAAGAGGGTCTAGCGCCTTCCTACGAGCAGTACTTC. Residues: CASSEEGLAPSYEQYF.

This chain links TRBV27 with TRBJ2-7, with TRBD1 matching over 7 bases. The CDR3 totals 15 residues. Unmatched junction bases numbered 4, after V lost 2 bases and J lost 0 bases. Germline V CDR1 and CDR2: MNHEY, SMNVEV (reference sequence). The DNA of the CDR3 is TGTGCCAGCAGTTTAGGTCGGGACAGCTCCTACGAGCAGTACTTC. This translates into CASSLGRDSSYEQYF.

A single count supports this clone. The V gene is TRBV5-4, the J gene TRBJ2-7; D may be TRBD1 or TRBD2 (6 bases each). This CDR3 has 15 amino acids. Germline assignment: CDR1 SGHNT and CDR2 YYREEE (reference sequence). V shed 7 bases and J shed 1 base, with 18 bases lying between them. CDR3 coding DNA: TGTGCCAGCGGTTGGGGGCCGGGAGCGTCCTACGAGCAGTACTTC. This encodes CASGWGPGASYEQYF.

The CDR3 DNA sequence: TGTGCCAGAAGCTTGGTAGCGGGAGGTAACAATGAGCAGTTCTTC. Its translation is CARSLVAGGNNEQFF. This chain links TRBV5-3 with TRBJ2-1; TRBD2 agrees at 10 bases. TRBV5-3 is classed as an ORF, of uncertain function. This CDR3 is built from 15 residues. Unmatched junction bases numbered 2, after V lost 0 bases and J lost 5 bases.

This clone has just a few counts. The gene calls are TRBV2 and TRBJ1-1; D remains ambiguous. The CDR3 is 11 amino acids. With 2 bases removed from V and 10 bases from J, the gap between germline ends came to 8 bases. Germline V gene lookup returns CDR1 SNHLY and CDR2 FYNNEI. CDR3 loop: CASSERWGAFF. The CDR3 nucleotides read TGTGCCAGCAGTGAAAGGTGGGGAGCTTTCTTT.

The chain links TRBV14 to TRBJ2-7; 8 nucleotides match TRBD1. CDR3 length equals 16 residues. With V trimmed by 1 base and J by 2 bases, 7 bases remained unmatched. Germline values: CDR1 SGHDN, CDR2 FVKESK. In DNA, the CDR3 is TGTGCCAGCAGCCAAGGACAGGGGCGGCTAACCTACGAGCAGTACTTC. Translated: CASSQGQGRLTYEQYF. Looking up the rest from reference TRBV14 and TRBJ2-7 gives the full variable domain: EAGVTQFPSHSVIEKGQTVTLRCDPISGHDNLYWYRRVMGKEIKFLLHFVKESKQDESGMPNNRFLAERTGGTYSTLKVQPAELEDSGVYFCASSQGQGRLTYEQYFGPGTRLTVT.

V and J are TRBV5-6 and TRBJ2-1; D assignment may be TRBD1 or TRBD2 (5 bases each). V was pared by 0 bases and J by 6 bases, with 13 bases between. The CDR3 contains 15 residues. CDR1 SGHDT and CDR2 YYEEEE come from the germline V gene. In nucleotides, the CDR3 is TGTGCCAGCAGCTTGGAACAATTCGGGGCCAATGAGCAGTTCTTC. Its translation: CASSLEQFGANEQFF.

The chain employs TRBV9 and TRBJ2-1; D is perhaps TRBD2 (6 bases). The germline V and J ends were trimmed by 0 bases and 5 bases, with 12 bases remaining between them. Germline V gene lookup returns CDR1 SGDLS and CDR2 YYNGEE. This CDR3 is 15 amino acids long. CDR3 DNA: TGTGCCAGCAGCGTAGTTAGCGGAACTCACAATGAGCAGTTCTTC. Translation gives CASSVVSGTHNEQFF. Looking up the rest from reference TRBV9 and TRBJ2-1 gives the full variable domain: DSGVTQTPKHLITATGQRVTLRCSPRSGDLSVYWYQQSLDQGLQFLIQYYNGEERAKGNILERFSAQQFPDLHSELNLSSLELGDSALYFCASSVVSGTHNEQFFGPGTRLTVL.

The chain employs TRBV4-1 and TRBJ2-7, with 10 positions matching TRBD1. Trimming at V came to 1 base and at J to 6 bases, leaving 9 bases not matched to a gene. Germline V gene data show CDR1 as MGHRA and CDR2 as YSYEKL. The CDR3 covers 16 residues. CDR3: CASSQVLETGGPEQYF. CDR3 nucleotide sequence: TGCGCCAGCAGCCAAGTACTTGAGACAGGGGGCCCCGAGCAGTACTTC.

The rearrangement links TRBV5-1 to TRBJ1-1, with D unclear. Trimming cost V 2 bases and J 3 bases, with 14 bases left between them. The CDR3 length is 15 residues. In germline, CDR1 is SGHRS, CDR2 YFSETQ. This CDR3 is CASSFGRRDDTEAFF. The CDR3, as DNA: TGCGCCAGCAGCTTTGGGCGGCGTGATGACACTGAAGCTTTCTTT.

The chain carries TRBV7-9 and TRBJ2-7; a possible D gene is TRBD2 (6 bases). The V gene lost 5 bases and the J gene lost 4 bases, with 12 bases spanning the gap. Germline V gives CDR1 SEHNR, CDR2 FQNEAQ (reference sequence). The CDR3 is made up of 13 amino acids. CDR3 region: CASSPGTSYEQYF. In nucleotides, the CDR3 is TGTGCCAGCAGCCCAGGGACTTCTTACGAGCAGTACTTC.

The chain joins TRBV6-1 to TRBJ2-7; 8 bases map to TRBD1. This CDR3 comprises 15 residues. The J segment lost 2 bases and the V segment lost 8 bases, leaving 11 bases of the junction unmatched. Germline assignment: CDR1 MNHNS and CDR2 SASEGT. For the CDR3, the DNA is TGTGCCAGCGTAGGACAGGGCAAGGGACCCTACGAGCAGTACTTC. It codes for CASVGQGKGPYEQYF.

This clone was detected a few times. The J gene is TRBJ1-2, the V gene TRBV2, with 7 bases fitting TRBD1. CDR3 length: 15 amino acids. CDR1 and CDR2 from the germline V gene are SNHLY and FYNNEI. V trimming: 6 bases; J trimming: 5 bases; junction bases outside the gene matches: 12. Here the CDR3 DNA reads TGTGCCAGCAGCTTAACAGGGGCCAGGGGTTATGGCTACACCTTC. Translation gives CASSLTGARGYGYTF.

The CDR3 here is CASSEAPLALSSYEQYF. DNA of the CDR3: TGTGCCAGCAGTGAAGCCCCTCTGGCGTTGTCCTCCTACGAGCAGTACTTC. This sequence joins TRBV6-1 and TRBJ2-7; D unresolved. Germline CDR1 reads MNHNS; CDR2 reads SASEGT. The V and J ends lost 0 bases and 0 bases respectively, with 15 bases between them. This CDR3 has 17 amino acids.

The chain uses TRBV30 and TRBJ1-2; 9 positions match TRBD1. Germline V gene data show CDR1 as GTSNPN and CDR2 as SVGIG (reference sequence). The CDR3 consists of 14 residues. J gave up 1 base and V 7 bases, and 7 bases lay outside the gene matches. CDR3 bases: TGTGCCTCGGGACAGGGTATGATTAACTATGGCTACACCTTC. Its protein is CASGQGMINYGYTF.

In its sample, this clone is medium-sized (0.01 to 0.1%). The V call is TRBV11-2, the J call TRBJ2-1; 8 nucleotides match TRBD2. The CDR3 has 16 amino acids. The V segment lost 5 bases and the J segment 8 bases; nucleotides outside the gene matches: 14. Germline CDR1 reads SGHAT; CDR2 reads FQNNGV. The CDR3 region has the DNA TGTGCCAGCAGCCGAATCGCCAGCGGGAGTTTTGATGAGCAGTTCTTC. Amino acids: CASSRIASGSFDEQFF.

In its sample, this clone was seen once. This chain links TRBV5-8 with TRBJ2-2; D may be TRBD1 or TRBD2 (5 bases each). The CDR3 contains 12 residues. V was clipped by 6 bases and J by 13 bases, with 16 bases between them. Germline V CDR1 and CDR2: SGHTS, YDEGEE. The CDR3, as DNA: TGTGCCAGCACCCTTAACCGGGACCGGCTGTTTTTT. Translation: CASTLNRDRLFF. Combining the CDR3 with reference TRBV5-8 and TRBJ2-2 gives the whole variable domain EAGVTQSPTHLIKTRGQQATLRCSPISGHTSVYWYQQALGLGLQFLLWYDEGEERNRGNFPPRFSGRQFPNYSSELNVNALELEDSALYLCASTLNRDRLFFGEGSRLTVL.

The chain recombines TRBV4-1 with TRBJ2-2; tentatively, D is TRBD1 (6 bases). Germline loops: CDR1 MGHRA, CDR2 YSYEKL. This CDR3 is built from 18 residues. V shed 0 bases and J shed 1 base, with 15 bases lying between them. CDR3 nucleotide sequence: TGCGCCAGCAGCCAAGAGGCTGGGGGCAGATTGAACACCGGGGAGCTGTTTTTT. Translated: CASSQEAGGRLNTGELFF.

The chain's CDR3 is CASSWGTGSNQPQHF. The CDR3 bases are TGTGCCAGTAGTTGGGGGACAGGCAGCAATCAGCCCCAGCATTTT. The chain carries TRBV19 and TRBJ1-5; 8 nucleotides agree with TRBD1. V gave up 5 bases and J gave up 1 base; unmatched junction bases: 4. The CDR3 sequence is 15 residues long. Germline CDR1 reads LNHDA; CDR2 reads SQIVND (reference sequence).

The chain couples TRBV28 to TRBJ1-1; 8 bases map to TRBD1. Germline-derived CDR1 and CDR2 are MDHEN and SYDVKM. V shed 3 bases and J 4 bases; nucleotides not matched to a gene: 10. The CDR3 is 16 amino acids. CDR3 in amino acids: CASSFAPGQGRTEAFF. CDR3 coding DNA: TGTGCCAGCAGTTTTGCTCCTGGACAGGGACGCACTGAAGCTTTCTTT.

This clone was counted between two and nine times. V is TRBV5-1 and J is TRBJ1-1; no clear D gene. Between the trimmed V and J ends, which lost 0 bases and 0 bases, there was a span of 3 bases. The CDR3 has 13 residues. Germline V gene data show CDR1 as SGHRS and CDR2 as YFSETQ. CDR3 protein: CASSLDVNTEAFF. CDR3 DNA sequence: TGCGCCAGCAGCTTGGATGTGAACACTGAAGCTTTCTTT. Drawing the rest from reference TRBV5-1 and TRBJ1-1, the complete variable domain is KAGVTQTPRYLIKTRGQQVTLSCSPISGHRSVSWYQQTPGQGLQFLFEYFSETQRNKGNFPGRFSGRQFSNSRSEMNVSTLELGDSALYLCASSLDVNTEAFFGQGTRLTVV.

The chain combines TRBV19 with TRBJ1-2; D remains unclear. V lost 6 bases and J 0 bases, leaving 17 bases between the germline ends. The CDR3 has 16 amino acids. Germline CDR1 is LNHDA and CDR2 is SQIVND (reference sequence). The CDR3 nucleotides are TGTGCCAGTAGCCAGGACTTCGCCTTCTCTAACTATGGCTACACCTTC. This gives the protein CASSQDFAFSNYGYTF.

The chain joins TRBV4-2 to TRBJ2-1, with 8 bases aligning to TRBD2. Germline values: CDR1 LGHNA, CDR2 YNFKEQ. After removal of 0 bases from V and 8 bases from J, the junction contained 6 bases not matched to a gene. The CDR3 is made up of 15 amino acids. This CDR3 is CASSQDETSEDEQFF. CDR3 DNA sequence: TGTGCCAGCAGCCAAGATGAGACTAGCGAGGATGAGCAGTTCTTC.

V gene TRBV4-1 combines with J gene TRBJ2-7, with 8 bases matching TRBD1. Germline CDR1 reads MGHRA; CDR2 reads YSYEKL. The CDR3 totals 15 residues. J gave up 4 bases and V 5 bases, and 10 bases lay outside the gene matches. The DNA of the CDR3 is TGCGCCAGCAGCTTCCGACAGGGGCCCATTTACGAGCAGTACTTC. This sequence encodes CASSFRQGPIYEQYF.

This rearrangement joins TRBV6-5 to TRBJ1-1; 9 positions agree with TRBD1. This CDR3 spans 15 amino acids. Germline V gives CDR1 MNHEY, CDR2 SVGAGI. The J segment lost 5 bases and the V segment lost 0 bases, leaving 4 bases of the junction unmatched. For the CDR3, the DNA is TGTGCCAGCAGTTACTCGGGGACAGGGAGGACTGAAGCTTTCTTT. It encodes CASSYSGTGRTEAFF.

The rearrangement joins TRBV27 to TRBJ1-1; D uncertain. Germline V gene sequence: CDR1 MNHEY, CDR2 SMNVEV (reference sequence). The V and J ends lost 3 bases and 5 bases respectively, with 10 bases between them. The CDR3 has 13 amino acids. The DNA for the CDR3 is TGTGCCAGCAGTTTTTCGGGGAAAACTGAAGCTTTCTTT. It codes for CASSFSGKTEAFF.

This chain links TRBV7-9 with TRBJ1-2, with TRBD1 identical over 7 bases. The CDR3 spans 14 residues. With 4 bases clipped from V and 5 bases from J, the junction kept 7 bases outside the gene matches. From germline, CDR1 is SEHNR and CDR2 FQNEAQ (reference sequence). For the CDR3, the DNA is TGTGCCAGCAGCTCGACAGGGACCCCTTATGGCTACACCTTC. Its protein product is CASSSTGTPYGYTF.

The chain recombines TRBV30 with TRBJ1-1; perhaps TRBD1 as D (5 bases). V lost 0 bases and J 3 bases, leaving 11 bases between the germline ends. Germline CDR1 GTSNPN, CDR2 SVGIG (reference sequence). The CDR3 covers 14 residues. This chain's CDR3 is CAWSVRGWDTEAFF. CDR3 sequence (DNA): TGTGCCTGGAGTGTAAGGGGATGGGACACTGAAGCTTTCTTT.